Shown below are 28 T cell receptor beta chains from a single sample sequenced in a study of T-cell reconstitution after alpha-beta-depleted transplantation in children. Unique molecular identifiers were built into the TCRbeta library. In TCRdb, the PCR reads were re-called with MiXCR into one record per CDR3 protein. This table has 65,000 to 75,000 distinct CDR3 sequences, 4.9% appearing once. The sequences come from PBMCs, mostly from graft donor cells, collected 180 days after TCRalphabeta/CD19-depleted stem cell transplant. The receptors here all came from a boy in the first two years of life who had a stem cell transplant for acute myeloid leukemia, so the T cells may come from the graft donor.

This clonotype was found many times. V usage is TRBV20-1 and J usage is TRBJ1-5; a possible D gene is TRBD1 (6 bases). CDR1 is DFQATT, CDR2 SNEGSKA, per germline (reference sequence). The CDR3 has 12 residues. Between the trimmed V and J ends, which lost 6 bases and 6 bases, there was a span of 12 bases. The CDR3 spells CSARGGGQPQHF. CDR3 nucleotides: TGCAGTGCAAGGGGAGGGGGTCAGCCCCAGCATTTT.

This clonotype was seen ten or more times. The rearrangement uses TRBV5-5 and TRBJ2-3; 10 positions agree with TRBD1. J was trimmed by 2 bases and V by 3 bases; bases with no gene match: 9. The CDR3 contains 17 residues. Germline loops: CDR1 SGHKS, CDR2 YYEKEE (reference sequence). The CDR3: CASSSLGQGGYTDTQYF. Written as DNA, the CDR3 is TGTGCCAGCAGCTCACTCGGACAGGGGGGATACACAGATACGCAGTATTTT.

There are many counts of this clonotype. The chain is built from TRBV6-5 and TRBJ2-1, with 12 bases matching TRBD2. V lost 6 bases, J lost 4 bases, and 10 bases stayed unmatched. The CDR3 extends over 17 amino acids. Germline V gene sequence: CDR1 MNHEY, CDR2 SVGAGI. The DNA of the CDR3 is TGTGCCAGCAGACCTACCCTAGCGGGGGGGGGTTACAATGAGCAGTTCTTC. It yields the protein CASRPTLAGGGYNEQFF.

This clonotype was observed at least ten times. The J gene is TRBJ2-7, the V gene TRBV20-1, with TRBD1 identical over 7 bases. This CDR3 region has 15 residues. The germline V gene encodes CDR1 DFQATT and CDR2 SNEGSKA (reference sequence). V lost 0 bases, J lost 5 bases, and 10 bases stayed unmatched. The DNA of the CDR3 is TGCAGTGCTAGAGACGATGGGACAGTGACTCACGAGCAGTACTTC. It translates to CSARDDGTVTHEQYF.

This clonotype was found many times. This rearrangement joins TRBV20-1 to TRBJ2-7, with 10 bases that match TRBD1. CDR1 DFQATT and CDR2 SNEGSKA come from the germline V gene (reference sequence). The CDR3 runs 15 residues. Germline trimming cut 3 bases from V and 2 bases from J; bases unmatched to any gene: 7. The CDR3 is CSARGGTGVPYEQYF. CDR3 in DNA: TGCAGTGCTAGGGGTGGGACAGGGGTCCCCTACGAGCAGTACTTC.

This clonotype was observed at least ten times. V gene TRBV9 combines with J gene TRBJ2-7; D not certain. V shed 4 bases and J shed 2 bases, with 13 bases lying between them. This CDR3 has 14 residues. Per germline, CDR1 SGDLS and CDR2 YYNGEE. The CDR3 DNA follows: TGTGCCAGCAGCTCCCCTGGCCGGACCTACGAGCAGTACTTC. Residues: CASSSPGRTYEQYF. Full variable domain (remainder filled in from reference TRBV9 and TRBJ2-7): DSGVTQTPKHLITATGQRVTLRCSPRSGDLSVYWYQQSLDQGLQFLIQYYNGEERAKGNILERFSAQQFPDLHSELNLSSLELGDSALYFCASSSPGRTYEQYFGPGTRLTVT.

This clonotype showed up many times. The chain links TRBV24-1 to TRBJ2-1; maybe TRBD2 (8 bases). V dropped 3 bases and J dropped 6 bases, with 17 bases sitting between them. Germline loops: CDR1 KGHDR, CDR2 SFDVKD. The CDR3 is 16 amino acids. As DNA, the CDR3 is TGTGCCACCAGTGATATCGGGAGGGGGCAGGTCAATGAGCAGTTCTTC. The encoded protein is CATSDIGRGQVNEQFF.

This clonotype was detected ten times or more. Here the CDR3 reads CASSKGTGELFF. The CDR3 DNA follows: TGCGCCAGCAGTAAGGGAACCGGGGAGCTGTTTTTT. V and J are TRBV5-1 and TRBJ2-2; D uncertain. This CDR3 is built from 12 residues. Germline-derived CDR1 and CDR2 are SGHRS and YFSETQ. V lost 5 bases, J lost 5 bases, and 7 bases lay in between. Using reference TRBV5-1 and TRBJ2-2 for the parts outside the CDR3, the full variable domain is KAGVTQTPRYLIKTRGQQVTLSCSPISGHRSVSWYQQTPGQGLQFLFEYFSETQRNKGNFPGRFSGRQFSNSRSEMNVSTLELGDSALYLCASSKGTGELFFGEGSRLTVL.

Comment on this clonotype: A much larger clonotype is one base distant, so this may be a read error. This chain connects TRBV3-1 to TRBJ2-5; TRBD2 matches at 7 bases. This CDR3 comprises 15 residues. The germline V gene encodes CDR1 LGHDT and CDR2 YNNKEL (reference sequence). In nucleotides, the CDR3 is TGTGCCACCAGCACAACTAGCGACTTACAAGAGACCCAGTACTTC. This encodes CATSTTSDLQETQYF.

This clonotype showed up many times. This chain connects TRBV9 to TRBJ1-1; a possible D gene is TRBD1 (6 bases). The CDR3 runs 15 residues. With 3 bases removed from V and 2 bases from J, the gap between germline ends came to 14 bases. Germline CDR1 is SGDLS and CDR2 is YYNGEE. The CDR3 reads CASSATGTSNTEAFF. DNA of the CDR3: TGTGCCAGCAGCGCCACCGGGACATCTAACACTGAAGCTTTCTTT.

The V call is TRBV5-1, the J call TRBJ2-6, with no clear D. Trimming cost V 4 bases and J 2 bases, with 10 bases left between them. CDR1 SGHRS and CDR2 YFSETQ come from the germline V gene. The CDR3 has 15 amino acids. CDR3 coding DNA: TGCGCCAGCAGCCCCGTCCCTGCTGGGGCCAACGTCCTGACTTTC. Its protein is CASSPVPAGANVLTF.

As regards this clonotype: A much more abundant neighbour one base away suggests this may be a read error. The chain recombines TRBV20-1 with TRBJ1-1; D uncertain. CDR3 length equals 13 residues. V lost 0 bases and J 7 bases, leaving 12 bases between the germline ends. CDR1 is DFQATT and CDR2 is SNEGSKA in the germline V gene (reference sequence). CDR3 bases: TGCAGTGCTAGAGAGTTCGCACGAGGTGAAGCTTTCTTT. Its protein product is CSAREFARGEAFF.

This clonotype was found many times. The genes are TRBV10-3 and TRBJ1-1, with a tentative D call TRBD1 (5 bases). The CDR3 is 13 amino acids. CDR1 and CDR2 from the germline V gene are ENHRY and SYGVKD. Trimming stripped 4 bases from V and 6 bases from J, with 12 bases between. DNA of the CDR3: TGTGCCATCAGTGCCAGTCAGGGCGCTGAAGCTTTCTTT. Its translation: CAISASQGAEAFF.

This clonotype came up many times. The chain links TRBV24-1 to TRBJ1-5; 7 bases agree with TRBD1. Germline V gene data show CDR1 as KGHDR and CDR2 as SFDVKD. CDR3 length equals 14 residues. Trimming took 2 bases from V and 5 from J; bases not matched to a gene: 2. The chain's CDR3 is CATSDSGQHQPQHF. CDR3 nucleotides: TGTGCCACCAGTGATTCGGGACAGCATCAGCCCCAGCATTTT.

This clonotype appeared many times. Written as DNA, the CDR3 is TGTGCCACCGCCTGTCAGGAAAAAATCCAAGAGACCCAGTACTTC. Translated: CATACQEKIQETQYF. This chain connects TRBV21-1 to TRBJ2-5; the DNA was not compared with TRBD1, the D call given in the table. TRBV21-1 is listed as a pseudogene. The length of the CDR3 is 15 residues.

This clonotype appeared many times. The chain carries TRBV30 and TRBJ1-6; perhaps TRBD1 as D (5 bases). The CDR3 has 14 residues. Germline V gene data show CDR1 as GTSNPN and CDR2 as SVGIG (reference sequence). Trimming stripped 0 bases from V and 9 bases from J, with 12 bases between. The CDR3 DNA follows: TGTGCCTGGAGTGTAGACCAGGGATCTTCACCCCTCCACTTT. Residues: CAWSVDQGSSPLHF.

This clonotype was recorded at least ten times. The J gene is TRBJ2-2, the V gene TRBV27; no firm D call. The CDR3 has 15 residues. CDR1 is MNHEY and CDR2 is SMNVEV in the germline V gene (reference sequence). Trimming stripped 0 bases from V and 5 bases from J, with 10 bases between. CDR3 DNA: TGTGCCAGCAGTTTATCCTTGATTGGGACCGGGGAGCTGTTTTTT. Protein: CASSLSLIGTGELFF.

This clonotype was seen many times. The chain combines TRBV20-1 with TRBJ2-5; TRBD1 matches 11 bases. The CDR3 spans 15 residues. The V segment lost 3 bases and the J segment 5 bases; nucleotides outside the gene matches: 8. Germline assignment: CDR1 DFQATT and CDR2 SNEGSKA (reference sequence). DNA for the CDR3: TGCAGTGCTAGTCAGGACAGGGGGCGGAGGGAGACCCAGTACTTC. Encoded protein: CSASQDRGRRETQYF.

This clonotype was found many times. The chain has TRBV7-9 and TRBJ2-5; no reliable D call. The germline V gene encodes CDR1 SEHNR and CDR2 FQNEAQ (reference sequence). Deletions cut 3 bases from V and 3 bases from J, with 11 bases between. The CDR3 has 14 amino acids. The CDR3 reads CASSLTLGEETQYF. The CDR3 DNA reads TGTGCCAGCAGCTTGACACTTGGGGAAGAGACCCAGTACTTC. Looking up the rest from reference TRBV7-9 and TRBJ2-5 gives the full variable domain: DTGVSQNPRHKITKRGQNVTFRCDPISEHNRLYWYRQTLGQGPEFLTYFQNEAQLEKSRLLSDRFSAERPKGSFSTLEIQRTEQGDSAMYLCASSLTLGEETQYFGPGTRLLVL.

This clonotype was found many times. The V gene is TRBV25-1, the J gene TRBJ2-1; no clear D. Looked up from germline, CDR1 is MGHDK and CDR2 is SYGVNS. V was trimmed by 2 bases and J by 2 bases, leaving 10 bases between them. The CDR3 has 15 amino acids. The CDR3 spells CASSEIGPTYNEQFF. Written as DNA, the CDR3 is TGTGCCAGCAGTGAAATAGGGCCCACCTACAATGAGCAGTTCTTC. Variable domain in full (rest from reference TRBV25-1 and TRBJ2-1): EADIYQTPRYLVIGTGKKITLECSQTMGHDKMYWYQQDPGMELHLIHYSYGVNSTEKGDLSSESTVSRIRTEHFPLTLESARPSHTSQYLCASSEIGPTYNEQFFGPGTRLTVL.

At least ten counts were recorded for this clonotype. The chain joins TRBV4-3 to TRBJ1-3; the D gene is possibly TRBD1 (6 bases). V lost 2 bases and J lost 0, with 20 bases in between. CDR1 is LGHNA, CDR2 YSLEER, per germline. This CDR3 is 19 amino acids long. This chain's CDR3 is CASSQIEPPGHFSGNTIYF. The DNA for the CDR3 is TGCGCCAGCAGCCAAATTGAGCCACCGGGACACTTCTCTGGAAACACCATATATTTT.

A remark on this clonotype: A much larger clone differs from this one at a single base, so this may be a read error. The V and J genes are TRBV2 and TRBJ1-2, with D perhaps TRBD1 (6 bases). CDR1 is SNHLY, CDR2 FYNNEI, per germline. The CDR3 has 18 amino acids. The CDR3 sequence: CTSSSGETLRQPPYGYTF. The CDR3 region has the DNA TGTACCAGCAGTTCAGGGGAGACCTTAAGACAGCCTCCGTATGGCTACACCTTC.

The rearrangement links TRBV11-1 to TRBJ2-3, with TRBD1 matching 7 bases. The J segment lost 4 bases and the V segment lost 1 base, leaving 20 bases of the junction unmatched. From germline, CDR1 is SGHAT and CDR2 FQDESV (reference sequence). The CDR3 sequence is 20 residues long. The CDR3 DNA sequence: TGTGCCAGCAGCTTAGAAGGGCAGGGGGAAGCCCCAGGGCCGGCAGATACGCAGTATTTT. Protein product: CASSLEGQGEAPGPADTQYF.

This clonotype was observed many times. Here the CDR3 DNA reads TGTGCCAGCAGCTCACGTACCCATCAGCCCCAGCATTTT. Translated, it gives CASSSRTHQPQHF. The chain joins TRBV5-5 to TRBJ1-5, with D uncertain. V lost 3 bases, J lost 5 bases, and 9 bases lay in between. The V gene's germline CDR1 is SGHKS and CDR2 YYEKEE (reference sequence). CDR3 length: 13 residues.

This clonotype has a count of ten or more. CDR3 DNA: TGCGCCAGCAGCCAAGTTCTAGCGGGGGTCTACAATGAGCAGTTCTTC. Translation gives CASSQVLAGVYNEQFF. The chain carries TRBV4-3 and TRBJ2-1; 10 bases are shared with TRBD2. Per germline, CDR1 LGHNA and CDR2 YSLEER. V gave up 1 base and J gave up 3 bases; unmatched junction bases: 3. CDR3 length: 16 residues.

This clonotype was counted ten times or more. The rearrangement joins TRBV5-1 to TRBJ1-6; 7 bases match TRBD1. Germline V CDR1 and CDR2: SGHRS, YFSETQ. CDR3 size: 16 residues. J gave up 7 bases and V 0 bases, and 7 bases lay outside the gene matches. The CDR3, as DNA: TGCGCCAGCAGCTTGGCCTCCGGGACAGCCAATTCACCCCTCCACTTT. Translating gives CASSLASGTANSPLHF.

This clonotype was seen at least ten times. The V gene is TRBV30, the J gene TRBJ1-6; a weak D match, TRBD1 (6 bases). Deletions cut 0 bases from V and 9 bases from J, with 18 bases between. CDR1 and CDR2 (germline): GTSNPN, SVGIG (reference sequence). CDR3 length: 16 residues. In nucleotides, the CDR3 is TGTGCCTGGAGTGTACGCATGCAGAGGGGGGGTTCACCCCTCCACTTT. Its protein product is CAWSVRMQRGGSPLHF.

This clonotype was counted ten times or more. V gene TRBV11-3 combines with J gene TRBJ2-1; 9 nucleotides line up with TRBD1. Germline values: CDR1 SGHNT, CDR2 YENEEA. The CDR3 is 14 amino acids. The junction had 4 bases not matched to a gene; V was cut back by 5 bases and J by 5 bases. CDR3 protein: CASSLQGANNEQFF. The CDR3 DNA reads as TGTGCCAGCAGCCTACAGGGGGCGAACAATGAGCAGTTCTTC. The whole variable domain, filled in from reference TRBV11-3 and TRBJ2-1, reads EAGVVQSPRYKIIEKKQPVAFWCNPISGHNTLYWYLQNLGQGPELLIRYENEEAVDDSQLPKDRFSAERLKGVDSTLKIQPAELGDSAVYLCASSLQGANNEQFFGPGTRLTVL.